These 5 T cell receptor beta chains were sequenced from one sample in a study of blood T cell repertoires in COVID-19. Sequencing was performed with immunoSEQ multiplex PCR; in TCRdb, only in-frame clones are kept and a portion is missing. The sample has 250,000 to 300,000 clones, roughly 88% seen once. Sequencing was done on a sample of peripheral blood. These receptors originate from a woman between 65 and 79 years old with COVID-19, enrolled during active disease.

This rearrangement joins TRBV7-2 to TRBJ2-1; 7 nucleotides match TRBD2. Trimming took 0 bases from V and 6 from J; bases not matched to a gene: 8. The CDR3 runs 16 residues. Germline CDR1 reads SGHTA; CDR2 reads FQGNSA. The CDR3 protein is CASSLAAGLVSNEQFF. Written as DNA, the CDR3 is TGTGCCAGCAGCTTAGCTGCCGGACTAGTCAGCAATGAGCAGTTCTTC.

This clone was counted a few times. The chain uses TRBV19 and TRBJ2-1; D is perhaps TRBD1 (6 bases). Trimming took off 5 bases at V and 3 bases at J, with 17 bases between the two ends. CDR3 size: 16 residues. CDR1 is LNHDA and CDR2 is SQIVND in the germline V gene (reference sequence). CDR3 DNA: TGTGCCAGTAGTTCCCCCAGGGGACAAGGCTACAATGAGCAGTTCTTC. This gives the protein CASSSPRGQGYNEQFF.

The rearrangement uses TRBV10-3 and TRBJ1-2; a possible D gene is TRBD1 (5 bases). The V end lost 4 bases, the J end lost 7 bases, and 16 bases lay between the germline ends. The germline V gene encodes CDR1 ENHRY and CDR2 SYGVKD. This CDR3 has 14 amino acids. This chain's CDR3 is CAISVLQQGAGYTF. The DNA of the CDR3 is TGTGCCATCAGTGTTTTACAGCAAGGGGCTGGCTACACCTTC.

The chain joins TRBV30 to TRBJ1-1; no clear D gene. V was shortened by 3 bases and J by 3 bases, with 8 bases between the two germline ends. This CDR3 has 12 amino acids. The germline CDR1 and CDR2 sequences are GTSNPN and SVGIG (reference sequence). The CDR3 protein is CAWRSVYTEAFF. The DNA of the CDR3 is TGTGCCTGGAGGTCAGTATACACTGAAGCTTTCTTT. Combining the CDR3 with reference TRBV30 and TRBJ1-1 gives the whole variable domain SQTIHQWPATLVQPVGSPLSLECTVEGTSNPNLYWYRQAAGRGLQLLFYSVGIGQISSEVPQNLSASRPQDRQFILSSKKLLLSDSGFYLCAWRSVYTEAFFGQGTRLTVV.

The table lists this clone with many counts. The chain employs TRBV24-1 and TRBJ2-7; the match to TRBD2 covers 10 bases. Germline V gene data show CDR1 as KGHDR and CDR2 as SFDVKD. The CDR3 is made up of 19 amino acids. With V trimmed by 2 bases and J by 4 bases, 16 bases remained unmatched. The CDR3 coding sequence is TGTGCCACCAGTGATTCCGCGGGGCTAGCGGGAGAGGCTAGGTACGAGCAGTACTTC. Translated: CATSDSAGLAGEARYEQYF.